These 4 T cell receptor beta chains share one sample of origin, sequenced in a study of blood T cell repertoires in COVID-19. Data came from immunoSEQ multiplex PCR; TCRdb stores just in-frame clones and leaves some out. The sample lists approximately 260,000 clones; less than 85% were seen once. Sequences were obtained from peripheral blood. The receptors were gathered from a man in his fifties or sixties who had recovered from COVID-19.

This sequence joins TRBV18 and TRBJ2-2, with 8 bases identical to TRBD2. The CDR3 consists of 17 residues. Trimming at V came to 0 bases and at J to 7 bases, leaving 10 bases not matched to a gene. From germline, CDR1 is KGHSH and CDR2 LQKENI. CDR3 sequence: CASSPPGSLAGFGELFF. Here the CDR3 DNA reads TGTGCCAGCTCACCACCCGGTTCGCTAGCGGGTTTCGGGGAGCTGTTTTTT.

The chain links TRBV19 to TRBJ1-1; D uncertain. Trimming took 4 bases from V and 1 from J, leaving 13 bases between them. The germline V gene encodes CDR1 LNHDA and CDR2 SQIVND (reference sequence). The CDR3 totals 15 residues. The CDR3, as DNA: TGTGCCAGTAGTACTGCCAGCAGGCGGAACACTGAAGCTTTCTTT. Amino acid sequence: CASSTASRRNTEAFF.

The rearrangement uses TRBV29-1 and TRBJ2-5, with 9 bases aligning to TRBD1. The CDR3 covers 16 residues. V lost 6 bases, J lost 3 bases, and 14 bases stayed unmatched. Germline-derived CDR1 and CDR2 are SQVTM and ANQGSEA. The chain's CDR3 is CSVGRRDRALKETQYF. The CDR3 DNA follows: TGCAGCGTAGGGCGCCGGGACAGGGCATTAAAAGAGACCCAGTACTTC.

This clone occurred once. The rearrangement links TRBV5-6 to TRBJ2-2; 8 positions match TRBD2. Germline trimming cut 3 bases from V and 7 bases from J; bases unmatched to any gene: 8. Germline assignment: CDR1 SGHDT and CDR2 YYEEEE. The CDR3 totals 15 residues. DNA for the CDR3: TGTGCCAGCAGCTCCGGGACTAGAAGAGTCGGGGAGCTGTTTTTT. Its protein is CASSSGTRRVGELFF.